Following are 30 T cell receptor beta chains from one sample sequenced in a study of shared clonotypes between healthy human individuals. This table comes from immunoSEQ multiplex PCR, and its TCRdb copy is limited to in-frame clones, with some not included. The sample yields about 2.4 million clones, roughly 93% seen once. Sequencing was performed on naive CD4+ T cells from PBMCs. As to subset: CD45RA+ positively selected. These receptors came from a man between 18 and 35 years old in good health. Some clones in this sample may be carry-over from other donors' samples.

This rearrangement joins TRBV4-3 to TRBJ1-1; no reliable D call. V shed 1 base and J shed 7 bases, with 10 bases lying between them. Germline V gene sequence: CDR1 LGHNA, CDR2 YSLEER. The CDR3 runs to 13 residues. CDR3 protein: CASSQVPPREAFF. CDR3 in DNA: TGCGCCAGCAGCCAAGTACCCCCGCGTGAAGCTTTCTTT.

J is TRBJ2-1 and V is TRBV4-1, with 11 bases that match TRBD2. Losses at the gene ends were 5 bases for V and 1 base for J; bases not matched to a gene: 7. The CDR3 runs 17 residues. Per the germline V gene, CDR1 is MGHRA and CDR2 is YSYEKL. The CDR3 DNA sequence: TGCGCCAGCAGCTATACTAGCGGGAGTGGATCCTACAATGAGCAGTTCTTC. Its protein is CASSYTSGSGSYNEQFF.

The V gene is TRBV5-1, the J gene TRBJ2-5; 7 bases fit TRBD2. Germline-derived CDR1 and CDR2 are SGHRS and YFSETQ. V lost 0 bases and J lost 5; bases outside the gene matches: 10. This CDR3 is 16 amino acids long. CDR3 in DNA: TGCGCCAGCAGCTTGGGAGACGCGGGAGTGCTGGAGACCCAGTACTTC. This encodes CASSLGDAGVLETQYF.

This clone is a singleton in its sample. The J gene is TRBJ1-6, the V gene TRBV28, with D perhaps matching TRBD1 (6 bases). Trimming took off 5 bases at V and 13 bases at J, with 15 bases between the two ends. Germline-derived CDR1 and CDR2 are MDHEN and SYDVKM. The CDR3 is 13 amino acids. CDR3 sequence: CASSLRPGAPLHF. The CDR3 DNA sequence: TGTGCCAGCAGTCTAAGACCAGGGGCTCCCCTCCACTTT.

This clone was recorded only once. The chain employs TRBV29-1 and TRBJ2-7; TRBD2 might be the D (5 bases). This CDR3 contains 12 residues. Trimming removed 6 bases at V and 4 bases at J, with 13 bases between. CDR1 is SQVTM, CDR2 ANQGSEA, per germline. CDR3 sequence reads: CSVTGVLYEQYF. CDR3 coding DNA: TGCAGCGTAACCGGGGTTCTATACGAGCAGTACTTC.

To note about this clone: Different DNA sequences within this sample yield the same CDR3. The J gene is TRBJ1-2, the V gene TRBV6-5; TRBD1 might be the D (5 bases). CDR3 length: 11 residues. Germline CDR1 MNHEY, CDR2 SVGAGI. The V and J ends lost 6 bases and 5 bases respectively, with 7 bases between them. This CDR3 is CASSWGYGYTF. CDR3 nucleotides: TGTGCCAGCAGCTGGGGGTATGGCTACACCTTC.

The chain uses TRBV7-3 and TRBJ2-3; D unclear. Germline V lookup: CDR1 SGHTA, CDR2 FQGTGA. The CDR3 spans 15 residues. The V gene lost 1 base and the J gene lost 2 bases, with 10 bases spanning the gap. This chain's CDR3 is CASSLRLEDTDTQYF. The DNA of the CDR3 is TGTGCCAGCAGCTTAAGGCTAGAAGACACAGATACGCAGTATTTT.

This chain uses TRBV28 with TRBJ2-7; 12 bases match TRBD2. This CDR3 spans 16 amino acids. Looked up from germline, CDR1 is MDHEN and CDR2 is SYDVKM. Unmatched junction bases numbered 3, after V lost 3 bases and J lost 0 bases. CDR3 bases: TGTGCCAGCAGTTTTATACTAGCGGGGGGCTCCTACGAGCAGTACTTC. Protein product: CASSFILAGGSYEQYF.

About this clone itself: Other DNA sequences in this sample translate to the same CDR3. The chain carries TRBV28 and TRBJ1-5; 8 nucleotides match TRBD1. V dropped 7 bases and J dropped 6; count of bases not matched to a gene: 5. The CDR3 runs to 13 residues. Germline V gene sequence: CDR1 MDHEN, CDR2 SYDVKM. Here the CDR3 DNA reads TGTGCCAGCACCGACAGGGGTGGTCAGCCCCAGCATTTT. Translation: CASTDRGGQPQHF. Full variable domain (remainder filled in from reference TRBV28 and TRBJ1-5): DVKVTQSSRYLVKRTGEKVFLECVQDMDHENMFWYRQDPGLGLRLIYFSYDVKMKEKGDIPEGYSVSREKKERFSLILESASTNQTSMYLCASTDRGGQPQHFGDGTRLSIL.

The rearrangement links TRBV2 to TRBJ2-3; 9 bases map to TRBD1. Germline loops: CDR1 SNHLY, CDR2 FYNNEI. V trimming: 6 bases; J trimming: 5 bases; junction bases outside the gene matches: 6. The CDR3 loop spans 14 amino acids. The CDR3 DNA is TGTGCCAGCAGGCAAGACAGGGGGAAAGATACGCAGTATTTT. Translation gives CASRQDRGKDTQYF.

The chain joins TRBV29-1 to TRBJ2-5; D may be TRBD2 (6 bases). The J call could be wrong; TRBJ2-7 is a better fit for the DNA end. Germline CDR1 SQVTM, CDR2 ANQGSEA. The CDR3 has 13 residues. This chain's CDR3 is CSVRGLARYEQYF. The CDR3 DNA follows: TGCAGCGTCCGTGGCCTAGCGAGGTACGAGCAGTACTTC.

This clone was detected a few times. The chain links TRBV2 to TRBJ1-1; no firm D call. V lost 7 bases, J lost 3 bases, and 9 bases lay in between. Germline-derived CDR1 and CDR2 are SNHLY and FYNNEI. CDR3 length: 12 amino acids. CDR3 residues: CASKRADTEAFF. The CDR3 nucleotides are TGTGCCAGCAAACGTGCGGACACTGAAGCTTTCTTT.

CDR3 nucleotides: TGTGCCAGCAGCAGCTCCGGGACTAGCGGGATGACAGATACGCAGTATTTT. It codes for CASSSSGTSGMTDTQYF. The rearrangement uses TRBV21-1 and TRBJ2-3; TRBD2 was called by the table and not checked on the DNA. TRBV21-1 corresponds to a pseudogene. This CDR3 region has 17 residues.

This clone was counted only a few times. This chain links TRBV5-5 with TRBJ1-2; 8 nucleotides align to TRBD1. The length of the CDR3 is 14 residues. The V gene's germline CDR1 is SGHKS and CDR2 YYEKEE (reference sequence). V was clipped by 1 base and J by 10 bases; unmatched bases: 9. CDR3 sequence: CASSLLRTGNVYTF. CDR3 in DNA: TGTGCCAGCAGCTTGCTCCGGACAGGGAATGTCTACACCTTC.

This clone was observed once. This sample also contains other DNA sequences that code for the same CDR3. The chain employs TRBV7-3 and TRBJ1-3; D gene ambiguous. The V end lost 0 bases, the J end lost 4 bases, and 4 bases lay between the germline ends. CDR3 length equals 13 residues. Germline V CDR1 and CDR2: SGHTA, FQGTGA. The CDR3 DNA is TGTGCCAGCAGCTTAACGCCCGGAAACACCATATATTTT. Its translation: CASSLTPGNTIYF.

V gene TRBV5-1 combines with J gene TRBJ2-7; 10 bases align to TRBD2. Looked up from germline, CDR1 is SGHRS and CDR2 is YFSETQ. Losses at the gene ends were 3 bases for V and 7 bases for J; bases not matched to a gene: 10. The CDR3 consists of 15 residues. CDR3 bases: TGCGCCAGCAGCTCCCGGACTAGCGGATACAGAGAGCAGTACTTC. Its translation: CASSSRTSGYREQYF.

The V call is TRBV21-1, the J call TRBJ2-2; whether TRBD2, the table's D call, matches the DNA was not checked. TRBV21-1 is described as a pseudogene. This CDR3 is built from 19 residues. The CDR3 region is CASSQGRRRLAGATGELFF. The CDR3 bases are TGTGCCAGCAGCCAAGGGCGGAGACGACTAGCGGGAGCCACCGGGGAGCTGTTTTTT.

The chain recombines TRBV15 with TRBJ2-7, with D perhaps being TRBD1 or TRBD2 (5 bases each). Germline-derived CDR1 and CDR2 are LNHNV and YYDKDF (reference sequence). The CDR3 has 14 amino acids. Trimming pared 3 bases from V and 3 bases from J, leaving 12 bases between. In DNA form, the CDR3 reads TGTGCCACCAGCAGGGCCGGGGCGAGCTACGAGCAGTACTTC. As protein: CATSRAGASYEQYF.

The chain combines TRBV2 with TRBJ2-5; possibly TRBD2 for D (5 bases). V dropped 9 bases and J dropped 4 bases, with 15 bases sitting between them. Germline V gene lookup returns CDR1 SNHLY and CDR2 FYNNEI. The CDR3 totals 13 residues. The CDR3 region is CASSDVAGETQYF. DNA of the CDR3: TGTGCCAGTTCGGACGTGGCGGGAGAGACCCAGTACTTC.

CDR3 coding DNA: TGCGCCAGCAGCTCACTGGGGGCCTTAGAGACCCAGTACTTC. Protein sequence: CASSSLGALETQYF. The chain combines TRBV5-1 with TRBJ2-5; D perhaps matches TRBD1 (6 bases). The V and J ends lost 3 bases and 4 bases respectively, with 13 bases between them. The CDR3 consists of 14 residues. CDR1 SGHRS and CDR2 YFSETQ come from the germline V gene.

The genes are TRBV7-8 and TRBJ2-1; the match to TRBD2 covers 11 bases. V shed 2 bases and J 8 bases; nucleotides not matched to a gene: 17. The CDR3 consists of 19 residues. Germline V gene lookup returns CDR1 SGHVS and CDR2 FQNEAQ. CDR3 amino acids: CASSLSRRLAGGSVYEQFF. Written as DNA, the CDR3 is TGTGCCAGCAGCTTATCTCGCAGGCTAGCGGGAGGTTCTGTCTATGAGCAGTTCTTC.

On this clone itself: Other DNA sequences in this sample translate to the same CDR3. The V and J genes are TRBV5-1 and TRBJ2-2; possible D gene TRBD1, 6 bases. With 0 bases removed from V and 1 base from J, the gap between germline ends came to 10 bases. The length of the CDR3 is 16 residues. The germline gives CDR1 SGHRS, CDR2 YFSETQ. The CDR3 reads CASSLALTGNTGELFF. The CDR3 coding sequence is TGCGCCAGCAGCTTGGCGTTGACAGGGAACACCGGGGAGCTGTTTTTT.

The chain employs TRBV2 and TRBJ1-4; 8 positions match TRBD1. This CDR3 region has 14 residues. Looked up from germline, CDR1 is SNHLY and CDR2 is FYNNEI. The trim removed 6 bases at V and 6 bases at J, leaving 6 bases unmatched. CDR3 coding DNA: TGTGCCAGCAGGCAACAGGGGGGGCATGAAAAACTGTTTTTT. This translates into CASRQQGGHEKLFF.

V and J are TRBV6-4 and TRBJ2-5; possible D gene TRBD1, 6 bases. The end of the DNA fits TRBJ2-7 better, so the J call may be wrong. CDR1 is MRHNA, CDR2 SNTAGT, per germline. The CDR3 has 12 amino acids. The CDR3 nucleotides read TGTGCCAGCCGCCAGGGGAACTACGAGCAGTACTTC. As protein: CASRQGNYEQYF.

This rearrangement joins TRBV9 to TRBJ2-2; 10 nucleotides align to TRBD2. CDR3 length equals 18 residues. Germline V CDR1 and CDR2: SGDLS, YYNGEE. V gave up 0 bases and J gave up 6 bases; unmatched junction bases: 11. CDR3 region: CASSVVVSSGSSAGELFF. CDR3 coding DNA: TGTGCCAGCAGCGTAGTGGTTTCTAGCGGGAGTAGCGCCGGGGAGCTGTTTTTT.

The chain links TRBV10-3 to TRBJ2-7; 8 bases are shared with TRBD1. CDR1 and CDR2 (germline): ENHRY, SYGVKD. This CDR3 region has 12 residues. The V and J ends lost 2 bases and 7 bases, in that order; junction bases with no gene match: 1. CDR3 protein: CAISEDRGEQYF. DNA of the CDR3: TGTGCCATCAGTGAGGACAGGGGTGAGCAGTACTTC.

The rearrangement uses TRBV6-1 and TRBJ1-4, with D unclear. CDR3 length: 15 amino acids. Germline V CDR1 and CDR2: MNHNS, SASEGT. V was cut by 7 bases and J by 0 bases, with 12 bases left in between. CDR3 sequence: CASTLPIATNEKLFF. The CDR3 DNA reads TGTGCCAGCACCCTACCGATTGCAACTAATGAAAAACTGTTTTTT.

For this clone: Other DNA variants within this sample encode the same CDR3. The rearrangement links TRBV29-1 to TRBJ1-4; 7 nucleotides match TRBD1. The V gene's germline CDR1 is SQVTM and CDR2 ANQGSEA. The CDR3 covers 15 residues. The V and J ends lost 6 bases and 0 bases, in that order; junction bases with no gene match: 7. The CDR3 sequence is CSVRRDSATNEKLFF. DNA for the CDR3: TGCAGCGTACGTCGGGACAGCGCAACTAATGAAAAACTGTTTTTT.

The chain recombines TRBV19 with TRBJ2-4; the match to TRBD2 covers 11 bases. Germline CDR1 LNHDA, CDR2 SQIVND (reference sequence). The junction had 10 bases not matched to a gene; V was cut back by 3 bases and J by 3 bases. The CDR3 loop spans 18 amino acids. In nucleotides, the CDR3 is TGTGCCAGTAGTATGGAGCTAGCGGGAGGTCGACTCAAAAACATTCAGTACTTC. It yields the protein CASSMELAGGRLKNIQYF.

The genes are TRBV11-2 and TRBJ2-4; TRBD2 aligns across 11 bases. CDR1 and CDR2 (germline): SGHAT, FQNNGV. The CDR3 loop spans 17 amino acids. J gave up 4 bases and V 5 bases, and 10 bases lay outside the gene matches. Written as DNA, the CDR3 is TGTGCCAGCAGCGAACTCCGGGGACTAGCGGAGAAAAACATTCAGTACTTC. It yields the protein CASSELRGLAEKNIQYF.